This TCR beta chain was identified in a study of CD8 T cells in ankylosing spondylitis (dated by TCRdb to about 2017). For context, the study as a whole: T cell receptor beta repertoires were profiled in healthy donors and ankylosing spondylitis patients so that disease-linked TCR variants could be found. In total, the full study cohort was made up of roughly 110 healthy donors and 25 ankylosing spondylitis patients. Peripheral blood was sampled, and synovial fluid was additionally collected from ankylosing spondylitis patients.

Deletion took 0 bases off V and 4 bases off J, with a span of 19 bases between the germline ends. Counted from cysteine to phenylalanine, this CDR3 has 18 amino acids. Just the 54-base CDR3 DNA is kept, in frame starting at base 1. The CDR1 and CDR2 encoded by the germline V gene are MNHEY and SVGEGT. Sequencing relied on an Illumina HiSeq 2500. Quantitative 5'-RACE with molecular barcodes was used to prepare TCR beta libraries. In the original analysis: A new computational method, built on a probabilistic model of VDJ rearrangement, was used to identify disease-linked TCR variants. Starting from the raw public reads, TCRdb applied fastp trimming at Q25, assembled clones with MiXCR and retained in-frame beta chains. Each entry merges the rows of one CDR3 protein and shows their most common DNA and genes. The V and J calls, along with clone size, are taken from TCRdb and not from the paper's own processing. The sample includes some 270,000 distinct CDR3 sequences, with over 15% observed a single time. The top ten hold under 40% of the sample.

General study outcomes and caveats: The disease-linked clones were reported as significantly enriched in matched synovial fluid samples from ankylosing spondylitis patients. Some motif variants had previously been reported in the synovial fluid and blood of reactive arthritis patients, which suggests shared mechanisms of disease initiation. The disease-linked clones showed a CD8+ phenotype and occurred at relatively low frequencies in peripheral blood. A TCR beta motif of several highly homologous amino acid variants appeared characteristic of blood from ankylosing spondylitis patients.

A remark on this clonotype: Its target antigen remains unknown. One base away there is no much larger clone; base qualities are not given.

Sequenced material: blood, either unsorted or a sorted T cell fraction (not recorded which). The clonotype was recovered from a male donor with ankylosing spondylitis or in good health (not recorded which). Recombination connected TRBV6-2 or TRBV6-3 to TRBJ2-1; the D gene is possibly TRBD1 or TRBD2, with 7 bases matching each. The nucleotides are TGTGCCAGCAGTTACTCCAGTCCTCACAGGGGAGGGTACAATGAGCAGTTCTTC. It encodes CASSYSSPHRGGYNEQFF.